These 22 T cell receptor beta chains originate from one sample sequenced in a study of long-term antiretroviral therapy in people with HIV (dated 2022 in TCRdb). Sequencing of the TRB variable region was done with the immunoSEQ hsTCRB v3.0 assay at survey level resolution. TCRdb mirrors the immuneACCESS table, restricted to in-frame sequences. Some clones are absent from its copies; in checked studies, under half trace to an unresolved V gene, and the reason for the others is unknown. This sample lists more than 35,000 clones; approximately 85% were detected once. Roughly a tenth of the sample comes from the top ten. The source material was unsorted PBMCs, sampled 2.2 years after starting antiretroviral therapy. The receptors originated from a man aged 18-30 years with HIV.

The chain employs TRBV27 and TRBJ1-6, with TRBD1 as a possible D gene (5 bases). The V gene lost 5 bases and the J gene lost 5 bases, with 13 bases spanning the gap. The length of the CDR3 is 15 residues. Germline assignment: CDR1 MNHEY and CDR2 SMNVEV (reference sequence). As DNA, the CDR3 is TGTGCCAGCAGTGGACACAGGTTGAATAATTCACCCCTCCACTTT. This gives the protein CASSGHRLNNSPLHF.

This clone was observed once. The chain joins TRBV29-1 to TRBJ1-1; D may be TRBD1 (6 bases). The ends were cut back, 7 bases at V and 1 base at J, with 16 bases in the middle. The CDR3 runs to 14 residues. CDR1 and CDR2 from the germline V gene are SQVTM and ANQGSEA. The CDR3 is CSAGGAGENTEAFF. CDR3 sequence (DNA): TGCAGCGCCGGAGGGGCAGGGGAGAACACTGAAGCTTTCTTT.

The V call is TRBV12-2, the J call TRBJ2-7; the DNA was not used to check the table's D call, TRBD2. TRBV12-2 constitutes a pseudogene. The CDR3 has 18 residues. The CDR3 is CASRPDQGRDQLSYEQYF. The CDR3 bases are TGTGCAAGTCGTCCAGATCAGGGGAGGGACCAACTCTCCTACGAGCAGTACTTC.

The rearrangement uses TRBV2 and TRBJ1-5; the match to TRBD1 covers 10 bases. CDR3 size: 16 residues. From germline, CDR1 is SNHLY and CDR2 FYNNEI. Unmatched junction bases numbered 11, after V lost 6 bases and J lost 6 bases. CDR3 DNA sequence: TGTGCCAGCAGCCCCCGGACAGGGGGATTTGGTCAGCCCCAGCATTTT. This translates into CASSPRTGGFGQPQHF. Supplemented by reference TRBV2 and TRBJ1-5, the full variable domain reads EPEVTQTPSHQVTQMGQEVILRCVPISNHLYFYWYRQILGQKVEFLVSFYNNEISEKSEIFDDQFSVERPDGSNFTLKIRSTKLEDSAMYFCASSPRTGGFGQPQHFGDGTRLSIL.

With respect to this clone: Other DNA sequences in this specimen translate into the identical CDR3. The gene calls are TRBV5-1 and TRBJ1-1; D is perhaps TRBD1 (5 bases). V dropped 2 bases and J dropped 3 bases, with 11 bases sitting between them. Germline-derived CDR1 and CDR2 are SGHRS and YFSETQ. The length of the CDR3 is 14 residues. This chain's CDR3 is CASSFSGGDTEAFF. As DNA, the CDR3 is TGCGCCAGCAGCTTCTCGGGGGGAGACACTGAAGCTTTCTTT.

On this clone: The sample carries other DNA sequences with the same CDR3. The CDR3 region has the DNA TGTGCCAGCAGCTTAAGGGGAGAGAACTACGAGCAGTACTTC. Protein product: CASSLRGENYEQYF. The chain links TRBV7-8 to TRBJ2-7, with D perhaps given as TRBD1 or TRBD2 (5 bases each). The CDR3 spans 14 residues. CDR1 and CDR2 from the germline V gene are SGHVS and FQNEAQ. The V gene lost 2 bases and the J gene lost 3 bases, with 11 bases spanning the gap.

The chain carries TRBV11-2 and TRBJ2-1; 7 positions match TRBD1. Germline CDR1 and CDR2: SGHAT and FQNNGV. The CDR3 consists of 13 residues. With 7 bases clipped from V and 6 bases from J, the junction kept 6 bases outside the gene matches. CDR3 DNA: TGTGCCAGCACACCCCCAGGGGGCAATGAGCAGTTCTTC. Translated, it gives CASTPPGGNEQFF.

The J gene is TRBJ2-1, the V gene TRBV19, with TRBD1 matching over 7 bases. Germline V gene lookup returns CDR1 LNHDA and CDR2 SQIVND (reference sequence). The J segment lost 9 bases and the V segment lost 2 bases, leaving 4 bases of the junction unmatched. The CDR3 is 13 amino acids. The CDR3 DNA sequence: TGTGCCAGTAGTATAAGGGGGCATACTGAGCAGTTCTTC. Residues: CASSIRGHTEQFF.

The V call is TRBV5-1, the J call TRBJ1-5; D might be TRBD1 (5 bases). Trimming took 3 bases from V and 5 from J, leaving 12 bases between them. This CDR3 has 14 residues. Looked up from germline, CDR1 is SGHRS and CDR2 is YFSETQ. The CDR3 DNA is TGCGCCAGCAGCTCGGACGCGGGGGATCAGCCCCAGCATTTT. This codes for CASSSDAGDQPQHF.

This CDR3 is CASSPGTHNYEQYF. The CDR3 bases are TGTGCCAGCAGTCCCGGGACACATAACTACGAGCAGTACTTC. The chain links TRBV28 to TRBJ2-7; TRBD1 is a possible D gene (6 bases). The CDR3 length is 14 residues. In germline, CDR1 is MDHEN, CDR2 SYDVKM. V was cut by 5 bases and J by 3 bases, with 14 bases left in between.

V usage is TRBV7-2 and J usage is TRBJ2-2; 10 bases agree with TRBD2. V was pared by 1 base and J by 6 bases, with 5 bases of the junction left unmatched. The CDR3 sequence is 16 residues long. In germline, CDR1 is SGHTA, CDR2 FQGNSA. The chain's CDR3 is CASSLGGAGGPGELFF. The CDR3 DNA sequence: TGTGCCAGCAGCTTAGGTGGAGCGGGAGGGCCCGGGGAGCTGTTTTTT.

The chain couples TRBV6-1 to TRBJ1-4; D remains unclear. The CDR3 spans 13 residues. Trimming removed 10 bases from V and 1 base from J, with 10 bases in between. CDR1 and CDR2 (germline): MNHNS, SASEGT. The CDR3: CATLGRTNEKLFF. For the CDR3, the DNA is TGTGCCACCCTCGGTAGAACTAATGAAAAACTGTTTTTT.

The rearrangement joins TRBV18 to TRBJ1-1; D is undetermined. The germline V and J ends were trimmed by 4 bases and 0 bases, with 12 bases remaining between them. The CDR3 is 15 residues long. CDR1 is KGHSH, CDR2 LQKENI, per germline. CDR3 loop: CASSQGGGLNTEAFF. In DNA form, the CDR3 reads TGTGCCAGCTCACAAGGCGGCGGTTTGAACACTGAAGCTTTCTTT.

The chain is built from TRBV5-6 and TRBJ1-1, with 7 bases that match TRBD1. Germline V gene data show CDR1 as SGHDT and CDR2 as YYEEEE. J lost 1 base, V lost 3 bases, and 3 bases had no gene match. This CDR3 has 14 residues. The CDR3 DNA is TGTGCCAGCAGCTACCGGGACAGGAACACTGAAGCTTTCTTT. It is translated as CASSYRDRNTEAFF.

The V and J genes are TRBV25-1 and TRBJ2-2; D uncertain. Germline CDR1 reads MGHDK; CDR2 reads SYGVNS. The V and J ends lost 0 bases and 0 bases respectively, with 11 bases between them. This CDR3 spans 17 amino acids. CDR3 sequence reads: CASSEYGRRPNTGELFF. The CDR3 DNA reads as TGTGCCAGCAGTGAATACGGACGGCGGCCGAACACCGGGGAGCTGTTTTTT.

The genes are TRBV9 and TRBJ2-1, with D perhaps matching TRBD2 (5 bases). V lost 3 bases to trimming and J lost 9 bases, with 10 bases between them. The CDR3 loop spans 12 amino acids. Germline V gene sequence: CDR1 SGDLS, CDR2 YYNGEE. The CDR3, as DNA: TGTGCCAGCAGCGAAACGGAGGCTGAGCAGTTCTTC. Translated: CASSETEAEQFF. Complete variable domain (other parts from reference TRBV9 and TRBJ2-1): DSGVTQTPKHLITATGQRVTLRCSPRSGDLSVYWYQQSLDQGLQFLIQYYNGEERAKGNILERFSAQQFPDLHSELNLSSLELGDSALYFCASSETEAEQFFGPGTRLTVL.

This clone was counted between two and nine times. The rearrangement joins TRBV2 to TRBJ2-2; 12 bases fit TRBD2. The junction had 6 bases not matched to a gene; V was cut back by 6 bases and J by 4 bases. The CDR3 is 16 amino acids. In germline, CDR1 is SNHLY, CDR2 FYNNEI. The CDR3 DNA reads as TGTGCCAGCAGGGGACCTAGCGGGGGGGCCACCGGGGAGCTGTTTTTT. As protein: CASRGPSGGATGELFF.

The CDR3 nucleotides read TGTGCCTGTCCTCGGGACTTATCCTACAATGAGCAGTTCTTC. Its protein is CACPRDLSYNEQFF. This chain uses TRBV30 with TRBJ2-1; D possibly corresponds to TRBD2 (6 bases). The germline CDR1 and CDR2 sequences are GTSNPN and SVGIG (reference sequence). There are 14 residues in the CDR3. Trimming shortened V by 6 bases and J by 1 base, and 13 bases separated the two germline ends.

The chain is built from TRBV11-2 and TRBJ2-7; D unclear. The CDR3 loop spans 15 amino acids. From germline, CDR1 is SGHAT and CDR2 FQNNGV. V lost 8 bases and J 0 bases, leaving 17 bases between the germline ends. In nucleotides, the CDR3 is TGTGCCAGCTTGCCTTGGCAGCCGAGCTCCTACGAGCAGTACTTC. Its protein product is CASLPWQPSSYEQYF.

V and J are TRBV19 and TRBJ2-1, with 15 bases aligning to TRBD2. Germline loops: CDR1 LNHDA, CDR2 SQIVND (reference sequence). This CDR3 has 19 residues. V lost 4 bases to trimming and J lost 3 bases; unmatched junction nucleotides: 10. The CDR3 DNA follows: TGTGCCAGTAGTAGGGAGGGACTAGCGGGAGGCTCGGTCTACAATGAGCAGTTCTTC. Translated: CASSREGLAGGSVYNEQFF.

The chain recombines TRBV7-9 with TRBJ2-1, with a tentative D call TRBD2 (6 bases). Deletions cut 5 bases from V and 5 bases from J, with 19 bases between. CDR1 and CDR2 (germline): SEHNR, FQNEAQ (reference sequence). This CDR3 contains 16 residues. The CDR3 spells CASSGRRWGEDNEQFF. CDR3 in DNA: TGTGCCAGCAGCGGAAGGAGGTGGGGGGAGGACAATGAGCAGTTCTTC.

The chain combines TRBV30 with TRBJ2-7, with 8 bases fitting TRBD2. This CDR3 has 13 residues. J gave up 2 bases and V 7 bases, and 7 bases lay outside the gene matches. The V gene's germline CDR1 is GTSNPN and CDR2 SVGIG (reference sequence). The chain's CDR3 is CAYTSGITYEQYF. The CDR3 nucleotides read TGTGCCTATACTAGCGGAATAACCTACGAGCAGTACTTC.